These 7 T cell receptor beta chains were sequenced from one sample in a study of blood T cell repertoires in COVID-19. Produced via immunoSEQ multiplex PCR; TCRdb's table is partial and in-frame only. The repertoire has a few hundred thousand clones, 84% of them found once; the top ten carry 1.4%. The sample taken for sequencing was peripheral blood. These receptors were obtained from a woman in her thirties or forties who had recovered from COVID-19.

V and J are TRBV29-1 and TRBJ1-5; TRBD1 agrees at 8 bases. Trimming took 4 bases from V and 6 from J; bases not matched to a gene: 8. The CDR3 is made up of 14 amino acids. The germline gives CDR1 SQVTM, CDR2 ANQGSEA. CDR3 nucleotides: TGCAGCGTTGGATCCCAGGGGGCTACTCAGCCCCAGCATTTT. As protein: CSVGSQGATQPQHF.

J is TRBJ1-1 and V is TRBV7-9; TRBD1 matches at 11 bases. Germline V lookup: CDR1 SEHNR, CDR2 FQNEAQ (reference sequence). This CDR3 is built from 14 residues. J lost 5 bases, V lost 4 bases, and 3 bases had no gene match. For the CDR3, the DNA is TGTGCCAGCAGCTCGGACAGGGGGCAAACTGAAGCTTTCTTT. Its translation is CASSSDRGQTEAFF.

This chain joins TRBV7-9 and TRBJ1-2; 9 bases align to TRBD1. The V segment lost 5 bases and the J segment 4 bases; nucleotides outside the gene matches: 8. The CDR3 has 15 amino acids. Germline values: CDR1 SEHNR, CDR2 FQNEAQ (reference sequence). CDR3 loop: CASSAGQGRSYGYTF. In DNA form, the CDR3 reads TGTGCCAGCAGCGCGGGACAGGGCAGGAGCTATGGCTACACCTTC.

This clone was detected a few times. This chain links TRBV4-1 with TRBJ2-7; D possibly corresponds to TRBD2 (6 bases). The CDR3 has 16 residues. Trimming stripped 0 bases from V and 1 base from J, with 13 bases between. The germline gives CDR1 MGHRA, CDR2 YSYEKL. The CDR3 sequence: CASSQEQGAGSYEQYF. In DNA, the CDR3 is TGCGCCAGCAGCCAAGAGCAAGGAGCGGGTTCCTACGAGCAGTACTTC.

This chain uses TRBV11-2 with TRBJ2-7; 7 bases line up with TRBD2. The V gene's germline CDR1 is SGHAT and CDR2 FQNNGV. V lost 2 bases, J lost 6 bases, and 4 bases stayed unmatched. There are 13 residues in the CDR3. The chain's CDR3 is CASSLRPGGEQYF. CDR3 sequence (DNA): TGTGCCAGCAGCTTAAGGCCGGGAGGCGAGCAGTACTTC.

The chain combines TRBV6-5 with TRBJ2-2; 7 nucleotides align to TRBD1. The CDR3 sequence is 14 residues long. After removal of 8 bases from V and 1 base from J, the junction contained 4 bases not matched to a gene. The germline gives CDR1 MNHEY, CDR2 SVGAGI. The CDR3 DNA sequence: TGTGCCAGCCGCCGGGACAGGAACACCGGGGAGCTGTTTTTT. This sequence encodes CASRRDRNTGELFF.

The J gene is TRBJ1-2, the V gene TRBV6-5, with 8 bases that match TRBD1. After removal of 6 bases from V and 3 bases from J, the junction contained 6 bases not matched to a gene. The germline gives CDR1 MNHEY, CDR2 SVGAGI. This CDR3 has 14 residues. The CDR3 coding sequence is TGTGCCAGCAGGAAAGGACAGGGTGACTATGGCTACACCTTC. Its protein is CASRKGQGDYGYTF.